These 11 T cell receptor beta chains came from one sample sequenced in a study of blood T cell repertoires in COVID-19 (dated by TCRdb to 2019 to 2021). Library method: the immunoSEQ multiplex PCR assay. Entries here come from immuneACCESS through TCRdb and include only in-frame sequences with V and J called. Some clones fail to appear in such tables; in the studies checked, an unresolved V gene covers under half of the shortfall, and the cause of the remainder is unknown. For this sample the table gives approximately 280,000 clones, of which roughly 90% were detected only once. Of the sample, approximately 2% falls within the top ten clones. The sample was PBMCs or T cells enriched from blood (not recorded which). The receptors originated from a woman aged 55-75 years who had recovered from COVID-19.

The CDR3 loop is CASSLDKISGFNEQFF. The CDR3 coding sequence is TGTGCCAGCAGCTTAGACAAAATTAGCGGGTTCAATGAGCAGTTCTTC. The chain is built from TRBV11-3 and TRBJ2-1; the match to TRBD2 covers 7 bases. Germline CDR1 and CDR2: SGHNT and YENEEA. V lost 0 bases, J lost 6 bases, and 8 bases stayed unmatched. This CDR3 is 16 amino acids long.

Points on this clone: One end of the junction is discordant with germline, which a read error may explain. The rearrangement joins TRBV19 to TRBJ2-3, with 7 positions matching TRBD2. CDR1 is LNHDA and CDR2 is SQIVND in the germline V gene (reference sequence). The CDR3 sequence is 14 residues long. The CDR3 nucleotides read TGTGCCAGTAGTCACCTAACGTTGGGGGGGGAATTGTCTTTT. Its translation is CASSHLTLGGELSF.

The V gene is TRBV7-2, the J gene TRBJ2-3; 7 positions match TRBD1. V dropped 6 bases and J dropped 4; count of bases not matched to a gene: 10. Germline lookup yields CDR1 SGHTA and CDR2 FQGNSA. The CDR3 contains 15 residues. This CDR3 is CASSQVARGPDTQYF. DNA of the CDR3: TGTGCCAGCAGTCAGGTAGCGAGGGGGCCAGATACGCAGTATTTT. Drawing the rest from reference TRBV7-2 and TRBJ2-3, the complete variable domain is GAGVSQSPSNKVTEKGKDVELRCDPISGHTALYWYRQSLGQGLEFLIYFQGNSAPDKSGLPSDRFSAERTGGSVSTLTIQRTQQEDSAVYLCASSQVARGPDTQYFGPGTRLTVL.

J is TRBJ1-5 and V is TRBV28; tentatively, D is TRBD1 (5 bases). V gave up 6 bases and J gave up 2 bases, with 11 bases separating them. The CDR3 is 14 amino acids. From germline, CDR1 is MDHEN and CDR2 SYDVKM. The CDR3 loop reads CASRRWGGNQPQHF. In nucleotides, the CDR3 is TGTGCCAGCAGGCGGTGGGGGGGCAATCAGCCCCAGCATTTT.

The chain uses TRBV21-1 and TRBJ2-7; TRBD1, the D gene given by the table, was not confirmed from the DNA. TRBV21-1 corresponds to a pseudogene. This CDR3 region has 14 residues. The CDR3 DNA reads TGTGCCAGCAGCAACAACAGGATAAGTTACGAGCAGTACTTC. As protein: CASSNNRISYEQYF.

The V and J genes are TRBV9 and TRBJ2-4; D is possibly TRBD1 (6 bases). Deletions cut 4 bases from V and 8 bases from J, with 22 bases between. The CDR3 is 16 amino acids. Germline V gene sequence: CDR1 SGDLS, CDR2 YYNGEE. CDR3 in amino acids: CASSFRGSTFGDIQYF. The DNA for the CDR3 is TGTGCCAGCAGCTTTAGGGGGTCCACCTTCGGAGACATTCAGTACTTC. Using reference TRBV9 and TRBJ2-4 for the parts outside the CDR3, the full variable domain is DSGVTQTPKHLITATGQRVTLRCSPRSGDLSVYWYQQSLDQGLQFLIQYYNGEERAKGNILERFSAQQFPDLHSELNLSSLELGDSALYFCASSFRGSTFGDIQYFGAGTRLSVL.

This sequence joins TRBV27 and TRBJ1-4, with 7 bases matching TRBD1. The CDR3 sequence is 15 residues long. With V trimmed by 5 bases and J by 3 bases, 6 bases remained unmatched. Germline V lookup: CDR1 MNHEY, CDR2 SMNVEV (reference sequence). CDR3 sequence: CASSPRQGPNEKLFF. In DNA, the CDR3 is TGTGCCAGCAGTCCCCGACAGGGCCCTAATGAAAAACTGTTTTTT.

V is TRBV19 and J is TRBJ1-4; D perhaps matches TRBD1 (6 bases). The CDR3 consists of 15 residues. Between the trimmed V and J ends, which lost 2 bases and 6 bases, there was a span of 13 bases. Germline CDR1 and CDR2: LNHDA and SQIVND (reference sequence). The CDR3 DNA reads as TGTGCCAGTAGTATATGGGGGCCGGAGGATGAAAAACTGTTTTTT. Encoded protein: CASSIWGPEDEKLFF.

J is TRBJ1-2 and V is TRBV7-8; TRBD1 matches at 7 bases. The CDR3 runs to 14 residues. With 5 bases clipped from V and 7 bases from J, the junction kept 10 bases outside the gene matches. Germline V gives CDR1 SGHVS, CDR2 FQNEAQ. CDR3 in DNA: TGTGCCAGCAGCATATTCCGGGACAGCGGTGGCTACACCTTC. Its translation: CASSIFRDSGGYTF.

The chain couples TRBV5-1 to TRBJ2-7; 8 bases align to TRBD1. Germline V lookup: CDR1 SGHRS, CDR2 YFSETQ. The CDR3 loop spans 15 amino acids. Trimming removed 4 bases from V and 6 bases from J; junction bases left unmatched: 12. The CDR3 DNA follows: TGCGCCAGCAGCCCGGAAGGGACAGGTTTTCGCGAGCAGTACTTC. This translates into CASSPEGTGFREQYF.

The rearrangement links TRBV5-1 to TRBJ2-7; a possible D gene is TRBD1 (5 bases). The V end was cut by 4 bases, the J end by 2 bases, with 19 bases between. This CDR3 is built from 16 residues. The germline V gene encodes CDR1 SGHRS and CDR2 YFSETQ. The CDR3: CASSELRQSLTYEQYF. The CDR3 bases are TGCGCCAGCAGCGAACTGAGACAGTCACTCACCTACGAGCAGTACTTC.